This is a list of T cell receptor beta chains from one sample in a study of CD8+ T cells in alopecia areata. TCRdb keeps only in-frame clones here, not all; method: immunoSEQ multiplex PCR. The sample holds 87,000 or so clones, about 70% seen once. The material was CD8+ T cells sorted from blood, obtained at approximately week 44, from a patient treated with tofacitinib. Receptors originate from a human donor with alopecia areata. Both conserved end residues are part of each CDR3. The D gene is left open where the match is weak. Clone size is not always given. Where it is, it says once, few, many or a class for expanded clones.

clone_size j_call cdr3_length d_call v_call cdr3_aa cdr3_nt
few TRBJ2-7 12 - TRBV19 CASWPGLGEQYF TGTGCCAGTTGGCCGGGGCTGGGTGAGCAGTACTTC
- TRBJ2-1 16 TRBD1 TRBV7-9 CASSSSGTGTSNEQFF TGTGCCAGCAGCTCCTCCGGGACAGGGACGAGCAATGAGCAGTTCTTC
once TRBJ1-1 15 TRBD1 TRBV9 CASSVADRMNTEAFF TGTGCCAGCAGCGTAGCGGACAGGATGAACACTGAAGCTTTCTTT
- TRBJ2-7 13 - TRBV30 CAWSPDLGYEQYF TGTGCCTGGAGCCCTGATCTGGGTTACGAGCAGTACTTC
- TRBJ2-1 15 TRBD2 TRBV4-1 CASSQYSGDYNEQFF TGCGCCAGCAGCCAATACAGCGGGGACTACAATGAGCAGTTCTTC
- TRBJ2-7 14 - TRBV11-2 CASSPTQTPYEQYF TGTGCCAGCAGCCCAACACAGACCCCCTACGAGCAGTACTTC
- TRBJ2-3 18 - TRBV9 CASSVEVFPSYRTDTQYF TGTGCCAGCAGCGTAGAGGTTTTCCCGTCCTACCGCACAGATACGCAGTATTTT
- TRBJ1-4 14 TRBD1 TRBV5-1 CASSLGQGMEKLFF TGCGCCAGCAGCTTGGGACAGGGAATGGAAAAACTGTTTTTT
- TRBJ1-1 11 - TRBV4-3 CASSQNTEAFF TGCGCCAGCAGCCAGAACACTGAAGCTTTCTTT
- TRBJ1-1 13 - TRBV14 CASSRAVSTEAFF TGTGCCAGCAGTCGGGCCGTCAGCACTGAAGCTTTCTTT
- TRBJ1-1 14 - TRBV23-1 CASSQTKRNTEAFF TGCGCCAGCAGTCAAACCAAGAGGAACACTGAAGCTTTCTTT
once TRBJ1-2 15 TRBD1 TRBV4-3 CASSQERTGSYGYTF TGCGCCAGCAGCCAAGAAAGGACAGGGAGCTATGGCTACACCTTC
- TRBJ2-7 18 - TRBV10-3 CAISEKKDTSQPGYEQYF TGTGCCATCAGTGAAAAAAAAGATACGTCCCAACCGGGCTACGAGCAGTACTTC
- TRBJ2-7 12 - TRBV27 CASRQGEGEQYF TGTGCCAGCAGACAGGGAGAAGGGGAGCAGTACTTC
once TRBJ1-2 13 - TRBV29-1 CSVEDKFGGGYTF TGCAGCGTTGAAGATAAGTTCGGGGGTGGCTACACCTTC
few TRBJ2-1 15 - TRBV9 CASTYRGEPYNEQFF TGTGCCAGCACCTATAGAGGGGAACCGTACAATGAGCAGTTCTTC
- TRBJ2-4 13 - TRBV15 CATSSPGEWIQYF TGTGCCACCAGCTCCCCGGGCGAGTGGATTCAGTACTTC
few TRBJ2-7 15 - TRBV21-1 CASSNGGDSSYEQYF TGTGCCAGCAGCAACGGGGGGGATAGCTCCTACGAGCAGTACTTC
- TRBJ1-2 14 - TRBV6-5 CASSYRGGRVGYTF TGTGCCAGCAGTTACCGTGGTGGCCGGGTAGGCTACACCTTC
- TRBJ1-2 17 TRBD1 TRBV2 CASSEEGGQGFYYGYTF TGTGCCAGCAGTGAAGAAGGAGGACAGGGTTTTTATTATGGCTACACCTTC
few TRBJ1-1 14 - TRBV19 CASSAGHVNTEAFF TGTGCCAGTAGTGCGGGACACGTGAACACTGAAGCTTTCTTT
- TRBJ1-1 13 - TRBV2 CASSGEGWAEAFF TGTGCCAGCAGTGGGGAGGGATGGGCTGAAGCTTTCTTT
- TRBJ1-5 15 - TRBV5-5 CASSLAWEFTDTQHF TGTGCCAGCAGCTTGGCATGGGAATTCACAGATACGCAGCATTTT
- TRBJ2-7 15 - TRBV14 CASSLGTTTFQEQYF TGTGCCAGCAGCCTAGGGACGACTACCTTTCAAGAGCAGTACTTC
- TRBJ1-5 14 - TRBV18 CASSRGELNQPQHF TGTGCCAGCTCACGAGGGGAGCTGAATCAGCCCCAGCATTTT
once TRBJ2-7 14 - TRBV29-1 CSVVSGHLSYEQYF TGCAGCGTTGTCTCGGGACACCTCTCCTACGAGCAGTACTTC
- TRBJ1-2 14 TRBD1 TRBV25-1 CASKPLDRGPGYTF TGTGCCAGCAAACCACTGGACAGGGGGCCCGGCTACACCTTC
- TRBJ2-1 13 TRBD1 TRBV15 CATSKTGMDEQFF TGTGCCACCAGTAAGACAGGGATGGATGAGCAGTTCTTC
- TRBJ2-5 16 TRBD2 TRBV29-1 CSVERFSGGLQETQYF TGCAGCGTTGAAAGATTTAGCGGGGGGCTCCAAGAGACCCAGTACTTC
few TRBJ2-1 18 TRBD2 TRBV5-1 CASSSHQLALSSYNEQFF TGCGCCAGCAGCTCACACCAACTAGCGCTGAGCTCCTACAATGAGCAGTTCTTC
- TRBJ1-5 17 - TRBV27 CASSFRSLGNSNQPQHF TGTGCCAGCAGTTTCAGGAGCTTAGGCAATAGCAATCAGCCCCAGCATTTT
- TRBJ2-7 12 - TRBV2 CASLGDLYEQYF TGTGCCAGCCTCGGGGACCTCTACGAGCAGTACTTC
few TRBJ1-2 11 TRBD1 TRBV29-1 CSVDREGGYTF TGCAGCGTAGACAGGGAGGGAGGCTACACCTTC
- TRBJ1-1 13 - TRBV30 CAWRQGVNTEAFF TGTGCCTGGAGACAGGGCGTGAACACTGAAGCTTTCTTT
- TRBJ1-1 13 - TRBV10-2 CASSESMGREAFF TGCGCCAGCAGTGAGTCGATGGGGCGGGAAGCTTTCTTT
- TRBJ2-2 17 TRBD1 TRBV2 CASSQTGGLSNTGELFF TGTGCCAGCAGTCAAACAGGGGGGTTGTCGAACACCGGGGAGCTGTTTTTT
- TRBJ2-5 14 - TRBV15 CATSSYGGKETQYF TGTGCCACCAGTTCGTACGGGGGCAAAGAGACCCAGTACTTC
few TRBJ1-4 14 - TRBV27 CASSLWGEDEKLFF TGTGCCAGCAGTTTGTGGGGGGAAGACGAAAAACTGTTTTTT
- TRBJ2-7 13 - TRBV7-2 CASSLDVLYEQYF TGTGCCAGCAGCTTAGACGTGCTTTACGAGCAGTACTTC
few TRBJ2-5 14 TRBD2 TRBV6-5 CASSLAGVAETQYF TGTGCCAGCAGCTTAGCGGGGGTGGCTGAGACCCAGTACTTC
- TRBJ2-7 12 - TRBV7-2 CASSPIGWEQYF TGTGCCAGCAGCCCGATTGGATGGGAGCAGTACTTC
once TRBJ1-1 13 - TRBV10-3 CATSPGSDTEAFF TGTGCCACAAGTCCGGGGTCGGACACTGAAGCTTTCTTT
few TRBJ2-2 15 - TRBV19 CASSIAGTNTGELFF TGTGCCAGTAGTATAGCCGGAACGAACACCGGGGAGCTGTTTTTT
- TRBJ2-3 15 - TRBV9 CASSGRDTRTDTQYF TGTGCCAGCAGCGGGAGGGACACGCGCACAGATACGCAGTATTTT
few TRBJ1-1 13 - TRBV27 CASSLSGFTEAFF TGTGCCAGCAGTCTTTCAGGTTTCACTGAAGCTTTCTTT